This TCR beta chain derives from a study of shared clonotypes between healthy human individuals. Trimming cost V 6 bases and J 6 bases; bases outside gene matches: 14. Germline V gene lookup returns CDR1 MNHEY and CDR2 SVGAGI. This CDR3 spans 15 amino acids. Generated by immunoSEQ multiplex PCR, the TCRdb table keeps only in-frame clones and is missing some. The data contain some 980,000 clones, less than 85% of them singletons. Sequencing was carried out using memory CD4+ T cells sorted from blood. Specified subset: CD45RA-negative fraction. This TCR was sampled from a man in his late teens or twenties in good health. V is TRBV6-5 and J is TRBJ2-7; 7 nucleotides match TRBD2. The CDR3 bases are TGTGCCAGCAGCCCCTCCCTAGCGGTAGGCTCCGAGCAGTACTTC. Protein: CASSPSLAVGSEQYF.